The source of this T cell receptor beta chain is a study of cytomegalovirus exposure and HLA in healthy donors (dated by TCRdb to the late 2010s). General notes on the study: A later analysis indicated that the roughly 120 validation repertoires were generated on the platform also employed for the approximately 700 repertoires of the first cohort. To predict cytomegalovirus infection status, the study brought together high-throughput TCR immunosequencing, statistical association of individual TCRs with disease status, and machine learning. The aim of the study was to test whether cataloging public T cell receptors could identify signatures of past pathogen exposure. In addition to the first cohort of 650 to 800 subjects, a separate validation cohort of 130 or so different subjects was used.

Results and caveats for the whole study, not just this receptor: All 120 or so repertoires were used to score co-occurrence in the validation cohort in a later analysis, because that analysis had no HLA typing for the cohort. Across donors, most TCR sequences were observed very rarely, whereas some public TCRs were present in many individuals. According to the authors, the approach could potentially be generalized to other disease states and immunological phenotypes. A total of fewer than 200 TCR beta chains were listed by the study as associated with cytomegalovirus. In both the original and validation cohorts, the classifier was reported to diagnose cytomegalovirus status with high specificity and sensitivity. In vitro tests confirmed that a few of the cytomegalovirus-associated TCR beta chains recognize cytomegalovirus antigens. Of the cluster scores, around 95% were above 0 in a later analysis, which found that TCRs clustered in the first cohort also tended to co-occur in the 120 validation repertoires.

The donors were included in the validation cohort of some 110 subjects, a group kept apart from the roughly 690-subject first cohort. CDR1 and CDR2, looked up from the germline V gene, are LGHNA and YNFKEQ. The CDR3 covers 19 residues, taking in both the cysteine and the phenylalanine. Only CDR3 DNA remains: 57 bases, in frame from the first base. Trimmed from V: 3 bases; trimmed from J: 5 bases; junction bases lacking a gene match: 13. Receptor libraries were prepared by the immunoSEQ multiplex PCR assay. Concerning the study's data processing: A statistical classification framework was built for diagnosing cytomegalovirus status from the catalog of TCR beta chain sequences. TCRdb carries this immuneACCESS record with in-frame sequences only. Its versions omit some clonotypes, under half of them owing to an unresolved V gene in the studies checked, with the rest unexplained. The V and J calls and clone size come from that table; D and trimming were worked out from the DNA. Recorded for this sample are approximately 76,000 clones; nearly 95% of them occurred a single time. The biggest ten clones account for more than 2% of the sample.

Turning to this clone: The specificity of this receptor is unknown. There are no base qualities to consult, and no much larger clone falls within one base.

Recombination linked TRBV4-2 to TRBJ2-5; 15 middle bases align to TRBD2. The sample comprised PBMCs. The source is a woman under 30 in good health and CMV-seronegative. The CDR3 sequence is CASSHYHSRTSGRVETQYF. The nucleotides read TGTGCCAGCAGCCATTACCATTCCCGGACTAGCGGGAGGGTGGAGACCCAGTACTTC.